The source of this T cell receptor (beta chain) is a study of identical twins. Overall study findings and caveats: Beta out-of-frame sequences showed weaker excess twin sharing.

This CDR3 has 13 amino acids. The V end lost 5 bases, the J end lost 1 base, and 6 bases lay between the germline ends. Germline V gene data show CDR1 as SEHNR and CDR2 as FQNEAQ (reference sequence). Healthy Caucasians alone served as donors. TCRdb re-called the 5' RACE reads with MiXCR, one entry per CDR3 protein. The table shows about 520,000 distinct CDR3 sequences, with 22% occurring only once. This clonotype has only a few counts. Its cognate antigen is unknown. The sample also formed part of further work on T cells expressing NK-cell markers. That work adds: The authors derived TCR beta repertoires from sorted CD3+CD56+NKG2C+, CD3+CD56+NKG2C- and CD3+CD56-NKG2C+ T cells. Among the eight sequenced donors, seven tested HCMV-seropositive and one tested seronegative.

This TCR was recovered from a woman under 30 in good health. The chain combines TRBV7-9 with TRBJ2-1; no firm D call. The sequencing sample was made of CD4+ T cells sorted from blood. The CDR3 spells CASSRVSYNEQFF. The CDR3 nucleotides are TGTGCCAGCAGCCGCGTATCCTACAATGAGCAGTTCTTC.